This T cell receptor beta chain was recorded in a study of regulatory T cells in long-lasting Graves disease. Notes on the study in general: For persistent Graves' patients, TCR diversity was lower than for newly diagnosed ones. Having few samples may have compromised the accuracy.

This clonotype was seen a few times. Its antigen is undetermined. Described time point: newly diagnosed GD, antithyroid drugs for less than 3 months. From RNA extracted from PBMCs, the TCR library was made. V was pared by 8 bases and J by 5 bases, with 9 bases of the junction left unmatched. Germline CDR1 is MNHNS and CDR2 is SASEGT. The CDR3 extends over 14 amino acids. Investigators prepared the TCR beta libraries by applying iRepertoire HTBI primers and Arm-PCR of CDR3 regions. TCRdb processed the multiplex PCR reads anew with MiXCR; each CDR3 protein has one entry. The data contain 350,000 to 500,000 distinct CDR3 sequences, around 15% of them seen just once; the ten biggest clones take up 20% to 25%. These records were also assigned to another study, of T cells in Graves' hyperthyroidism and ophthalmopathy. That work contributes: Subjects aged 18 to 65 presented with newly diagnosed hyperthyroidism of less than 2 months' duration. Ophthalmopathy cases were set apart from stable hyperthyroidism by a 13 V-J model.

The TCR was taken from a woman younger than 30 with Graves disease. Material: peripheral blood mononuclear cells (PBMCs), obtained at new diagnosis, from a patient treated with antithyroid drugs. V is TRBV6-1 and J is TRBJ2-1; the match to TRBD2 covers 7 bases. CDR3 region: CASRKPGLHNEQFF. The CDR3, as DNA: TGTGCCAGCCGCAAACCGGGACTACACAATGAGCAGTTCTTC.